Given below is one TCR beta chain in context. As yet, its antigen is unknown. The junction shows a germline mismatch at one end, possibly a read error. There are 12 residues in the CDR3. Germline values: CDR1 SEHNR, CDR2 FQNEAQ (reference sequence). Amplification used 60 Vbeta primers and 13 Jbeta primers. Original processing methods: It was a later analysis that counted roughly 80 million unique TCR beta chains, of which approximately 9.9 million were shared. The method was immunoSEQ multiplex PCR; TCRdb's version includes in-frame clones alone and lacks a portion of them. The V and J calls and the clone size are those of that table, but D and trimming were determined from the DNA. The data show some 160,000 clones, with over 80% seen just once and 2% to 2.5% held by the top ten. These data originate in a study of cytomegalovirus exposure and HLA in healthy donors. Study observations and caveats: The CMV antigen specificity of three CMV-associated chains was confirmed through in vitro analysis. In a later analysis, V- and J-gene trimming of beta chains associated with a DCLRE1C missense variant, replicated independently. In a later analysis, common viral pathogens appeared linked to several of the most significant clusters.

The sample taken for sequencing was PBMCs. The receptor was derived from a male donor in good health and CMV-seronegative. The rearrangement links TRBV7-9 to TRBJ1-2; D is perhaps TRBD1 (6 bases). The CDR3 is CSSSRGGYGYTF. The CDR3 DNA sequence: TGTTCCAGCAGCCGAGGGGGCTATGGCTACACCTTC.